The 32 T cell receptor beta chains in this list originate from one sample, sequenced in a study of cytomegalovirus exposure and HLA in healthy donors. In the PCR, 60 Vbeta and 13 Jbeta primers were used. Repertoires were generated with immunoSEQ multiplex PCR, while TCRdb's copy carries only in-frame clones and drops some. The profile shows 150,000 to 200,000 clones, roughly four fifths of them singletons. The sequencing sample was made of PBMCs. These receptors were obtained from a girl aged 2-10 years in good health and CMV-seropositive.

In its sample, this clone was seen a few times. This chain links TRBV19 with TRBJ2-2; maybe TRBD1 (6 bases). This CDR3 comprises 14 residues. V lost 3 bases and J 8 bases, leaving 13 bases between the germline ends. Germline CDR1 is LNHDA and CDR2 is SQIVND (reference sequence). The CDR3 region is CASSIPQGKGELFF. The CDR3 DNA reads TGTGCCAGTAGTATCCCACAGGGAAAGGGGGAGCTGTTTTTT.

As for this clone: Other DNA sequences in the sample encode the same CDR3. The V gene is TRBV20-1, the J gene TRBJ1-1, with D hard to call. CDR1 DFQATT and CDR2 SNEGSKA come from the germline V gene (reference sequence). The CDR3 spans 11 residues. Trimming took 7 bases from V and 3 from J, leaving 9 bases between them. The CDR3, as DNA: TGCAGTGTCCCTCGGGACACTGAAGCTTTCTTT. Translation: CSVPRDTEAFF.

The J gene is TRBJ2-2, the V gene TRBV11-2; D ambiguous. This CDR3 has 15 residues. The V gene lost 5 bases and the J gene lost 4 bases, with 14 bases spanning the gap. Germline lookup yields CDR1 SGHAT and CDR2 FQNNGV. For the CDR3, the DNA is TGTGCCAGCAGCCCCCGTCTTACTGGCACCGGGGAGCTGTTTTTT. Translated, it gives CASSPRLTGTGELFF. The full variable domain, rest sourced from reference TRBV11-2 and TRBJ2-2, is EAGVAQSPRYKIIEKRQSVAFWCNPISGHATLYWYQQILGQGPKLLIQFQNNGVVDDSQLPKDRFSAERLKGVDSTLKIQPAKLEDSAVYLCASSPRLTGTGELFFGEGSRLTVL.

This chain connects TRBV27 to TRBJ2-4; D not resolved. Germline V gene lookup returns CDR1 MNHEY and CDR2 SMNVEV (reference sequence). V lost 3 bases to trimming and J lost 3 bases, with 12 bases between them. The CDR3 spans 15 residues. Here the CDR3 reads CASSLYTPVKNIQYF. The CDR3 coding sequence is TGTGCCAGCAGTTTGTACACACCAGTCAAAAACATTCAGTACTTC.

V usage is TRBV11-2 and J usage is TRBJ2-1, with a possible D match to TRBD2 (5 bases). Trimming removed 7 bases at V and 9 bases at J, with 19 bases between. Germline values: CDR1 SGHAT, CDR2 FQNNGV. The CDR3 is 14 residues long. DNA for the CDR3: TGTGCCAGCATCCCCGGGAATAATCGTGGTGAGCAGTTCTTC. This sequence encodes CASIPGNNRGEQFF.

The sample holds a few counts of this clone. The rearrangement uses TRBV10-1 and TRBJ2-3; possible D gene TRBD1, 6 bases. The CDR3 spans 13 residues. The germline V and J ends were trimmed by 11 bases and 2 bases, with 14 bases remaining between them. The germline CDR1 and CDR2 sequences are WNHNN and SYGVQD (reference sequence). The CDR3 DNA reads as TGCGCCGGACTGACAGGTACCACAGATACGCAGTATTTT. The encoded protein is CAGLTGTTDTQYF.

The rearrangement uses TRBV28 and TRBJ1-2; D is perhaps TRBD1 (5 bases). Trimming stripped 3 bases from V and 6 bases from J, with 17 bases between. This CDR3 contains 15 residues. Germline V gene sequence: CDR1 MDHEN, CDR2 SYDVKM. The CDR3 bases are TGTGCCAGCAGTTTCCCGACAGACCGCTCGAATGGCTACACCTTC. It is translated as CASSFPTDRSNGYTF.

The chain uses TRBV4-1 and TRBJ1-5, with D possibly TRBD1 on 5 matching bases. The CDR3 sequence is 15 residues long. V lost 3 bases and J lost 0, with 9 bases in between. CDR1 and CDR2 (germline): MGHRA, YSYEKL. The CDR3 loop is CASSQGDYSNQPQHF. The CDR3 DNA follows: TGCGCCAGCAGCCAGGGGGACTATAGCAATCAGCCCCAGCATTTT.

The rearrangement links TRBV15 to TRBJ2-7, with D perhaps matching TRBD1 (5 bases). This CDR3 is built from 16 residues. Trimming removed 2 bases at V and 5 bases at J, with 19 bases between. CDR1 and CDR2 from the germline V gene are LNHNV and YYDKDF (reference sequence). The CDR3 sequence is CATSRLMGRVYHEQYF. The CDR3 DNA reads TGTGCCACCAGCAGACTAATGGGCAGGGTTTATCACGAGCAGTACTTC.

In DNA form, the CDR3 reads TGTGCCAGCAGCCACGGGACAAAAAACACTGAAGCTTTCTTT. Its translation: CASSHGTKNTEAFF. The V gene is TRBV7-8, the J gene TRBJ1-1, with a weak D call TRBD1 (6 bases). The V end lost 5 bases, the J end lost 2 bases, and 12 bases lay between the germline ends. Per germline, CDR1 SGHVS and CDR2 FQNEAQ. This CDR3 has 14 amino acids.

This CDR3 reads CAWRGGNTEAFF. DNA for the CDR3: TGTGCCTGGAGAGGGGGGAACACTGAAGCTTTCTTT. The chain joins TRBV30 to TRBJ1-1; a possible D gene is TRBD1 (6 bases). The ends were cut back, 3 bases at V and 1 base at J, with 6 bases in the middle. Germline CDR1 and CDR2: GTSNPN and SVGIG (reference sequence). The CDR3 length is 12 residues.

J is TRBJ1-6 and V is TRBV29-1; 8 nucleotides agree with TRBD1. CDR3 length: 13 residues. The trim removed 5 bases at V and 10 bases at J, leaving 7 bases unmatched. Germline V gene sequence: CDR1 SQVTM, CDR2 ANQGSEA. Written as DNA, the CDR3 is TGCAGCGTTCGCCAGGGGGCTTGGTCACCCCTCCACTTT. It specifies CSVRQGAWSPLHF.

The chain recombines TRBV5-6 with TRBJ1-1; TRBD1 agrees at 8 bases. There are 15 residues in the CDR3. CDR1 SGHDT and CDR2 YYEEEE come from the germline V gene. With 1 base clipped from V and 4 bases from J, the junction kept 6 bases outside the gene matches. CDR3 in amino acids: CASSLFPGQGTEAFF. CDR3 in DNA: TGTGCCAGCAGCTTGTTCCCTGGACAGGGCACTGAAGCTTTCTTT.

The J gene is TRBJ1-4, the V gene TRBV23-1; TRBD1 matches 7 bases. TRBV23-1 is an open reading frame, and its role is uncertain. The CDR3 is 17 amino acids. V dropped 3 bases and J dropped 0; count of bases not matched to a gene: 7. The CDR3, as DNA: TGCGCCAGCAGTCACCAGACAGGGACCTCAACTAATGAAAAACTGTTTTTT. This sequence encodes CASSHQTGTSTNEKLFF.

This clone was seen a few times. V is TRBV15 and J is TRBJ1-5; D call uncertain. Germline CDR1 is LNHNV and CDR2 is YYDKDF (reference sequence). This CDR3 spans 15 amino acids. With 0 bases removed from V and 0 bases from J, the gap between germline ends came to 6 bases. CDR3 residues: CATSRESSSNQPQHF. In DNA, the CDR3 is TGTGCCACCAGCAGAGAATCGAGTAGCAATCAGCCCCAGCATTTT.

The chain uses TRBV30 and TRBJ1-4, with a tentative D call TRBD1 (5 bases). Trimming stripped 4 bases from V and 7 bases from J, with 16 bases between. CDR1 is GTSNPN and CDR2 is SVGIG in the germline V gene (reference sequence). The CDR3 extends over 14 amino acids. The CDR3 is CAWNEGRGGEKLFF. CDR3 DNA sequence: TGTGCCTGGAACGAGGGGCGCGGGGGTGAAAAACTGTTTTTT.

This chain connects TRBV29-1 to TRBJ2-7; perhaps TRBD1 as D (6 bases). This CDR3 region has 12 residues. From germline, CDR1 is SQVTM and CDR2 ANQGSEA. V shed 5 bases and J shed 3 bases, with 11 bases lying between them. As DNA, the CDR3 is TGCAGCGTTCAGGACAGTTTCTACGAGCAGTACTTC. This translates into CSVQDSFYEQYF.

This chain uses TRBV7-9 with TRBJ1-1; TRBD1 is a possible D gene (6 bases). Trimming pared 5 bases from V and 5 bases from J, leaving 12 bases between. The CDR3 extends over 13 amino acids. Germline CDR1 SEHNR, CDR2 FQNEAQ (reference sequence). CDR3 bases: TGTGCCAGCAGCCAACGGACAGAGACTGAAGCTTTCTTT. This translates into CASSQRTETEAFF.

On this clone itself: One end of the junction varies from germline; a read error may be responsible. This sequence joins TRBV6-1 and TRBJ2-3; D is perhaps TRBD2 (5 bases). The CDR3 runs 14 residues. Per germline, CDR1 MNHNS and CDR2 SASEGT. In DNA, the CDR3 is TGTGCCAGCAGCCACCCCCCTAGCACCGATACGCAGTATTTT. Amino acid sequence: CASSHPPSTDTQYF.

The rearrangement uses TRBV9 and TRBJ2-1; TRBD2 matches 8 bases. CDR1 and CDR2 (germline): SGDLS, YYNGEE. The CDR3 covers 15 residues. The V segment lost 5 bases and the J segment 1 base; nucleotides outside the gene matches: 5. The CDR3 DNA follows: TGTGCCAGCAGTGATAGCGGGGAATCCTACAATGAGCAGTTCTTC. Encoded protein: CASSDSGESYNEQFF.

The gene calls are TRBV7-9 and TRBJ1-3; 9 nucleotides agree with TRBD1. The CDR3 length is 16 residues. The germline V gene encodes CDR1 SEHNR and CDR2 FQNEAQ (reference sequence). The trim removed 5 bases at V and 4 bases at J, leaving 9 bases unmatched. CDR3 protein: CASSLRRQGEGNTIYF. Written as DNA, the CDR3 is TGTGCCAGCAGCCTTCGGCGACAGGGGGAGGGAAACACCATATATTTT. The entire variable domain, with the rest obtained from reference TRBV7-9 and TRBJ1-3, is as follows: DTGVSQNPRHKITKRGQNVTFRCDPISEHNRLYWYRQTLGQGPEFLTYFQNEAQLEKSRLLSDRFSAERPKGSFSTLEIQRTEQGDSAMYLCASSLRRQGEGNTIYFGEGSWLTVV.

The chain has TRBV30 and TRBJ1-1; D remains ambiguous. The CDR3 is made up of 15 amino acids. The germline V gene encodes CDR1 GTSNPN and CDR2 SVGIG (reference sequence). Trimming took 0 bases from V and 11 from J, leaving 22 bases between them. The DNA of the CDR3 is TGTGCCTGGAGTGTACTGACCCAATTGGACTCACGGGCTTTCTTT. This gives the protein CAWSVLTQLDSRAFF.

The chain uses TRBV11-2 and TRBJ1-1, with 7 bases aligning to TRBD1. Per germline, CDR1 SGHAT and CDR2 FQNNGV. The CDR3 extends over 16 amino acids. Losses at the gene ends were 3 bases for V and 1 base for J; bases not matched to a gene: 8. CDR3 region: CASSLRQGGANTEAFF. The CDR3 nucleotides are TGTGCCAGCAGCTTGCGACAGGGAGGCGCGAACACTGAAGCTTTCTTT.

The V call is TRBV28, the J call TRBJ2-5, with D perhaps matching TRBD1 (5 bases). V lost 1 base, J lost 12 bases, and 18 bases lay in between. The CDR3 extends over 14 amino acids. Germline V gives CDR1 MDHEN, CDR2 SYDVKM. The CDR3 sequence is CASSLYPVGRVEYF. The CDR3, as DNA: TGTGCCAGCAGTTTATACCCCGTGGGCAGGGTGGAGTACTTC.

V is TRBV10-1 and J is TRBJ1-1; 9 bases are shared with TRBD1. V lost 6 bases to trimming and J lost 3 bases; unmatched junction nucleotides: 8. The CDR3 totals 15 residues. Germline V gives CDR1 WNHNN, CDR2 SYGVQD (reference sequence). The CDR3 region is CASSPPGQGDTEAFF. In DNA, the CDR3 is TGCGCCAGCAGCCCGCCGGGACAGGGAGACACTGAAGCTTTCTTT.

CDR3 DNA: TGTGCCAGCTCACCAAAGGGACAGAGGAACACTGAAGCTTTCTTT. Translation: CASSPKGQRNTEAFF. The chain links TRBV18 to TRBJ1-1, with TRBD1 identical over 7 bases. Germline CDR1 is KGHSH and CDR2 is LQKENI. The CDR3 runs to 15 residues. The V and J ends lost 2 bases and 1 base, in that order; junction bases with no gene match: 4.

CDR3 in DNA: TGTGCCAGCAGTGAATGGCAGACTTACGAGCAGTACTTC. Translation gives CASSEWQTYEQYF. The V gene is TRBV6-1, the J gene TRBJ2-7; the D is unclear. V shed 2 bases and J shed 4 bases, with 9 bases lying between them. Germline V gene lookup returns CDR1 MNHNS and CDR2 SASEGT. The CDR3 runs to 13 residues.

The genes are TRBV6-1 and TRBJ1-1, with D unresolved. The V end was cut by 4 bases, the J end by 4 bases, with 10 bases between. The CDR3 runs 13 residues. Germline V gives CDR1 MNHNS, CDR2 SASEGT. As DNA, the CDR3 is TGTGCCAGCAGTGCCACAGCATCCACTGAAGCTTTCTTT. Its protein is CASSATASTEAFF.

In its sample, this clone was seen a few times. The genes are TRBV2 and TRBJ2-3; 7 positions agree with TRBD1. CDR3 length: 15 amino acids. V gave up 6 bases and J gave up 0 bases; unmatched junction bases: 6. Germline loops: CDR1 SNHLY, CDR2 FYNNEI. The DNA for the CDR3 is TGTGCCAGCAGACAGGGGCCTGTGAGCACAGATACGCAGTATTTT. Translating it yields CASRQGPVSTDTQYF.

The gene calls are TRBV4-2 and TRBJ2-5, with 11 bases identical to TRBD2. V lost 0 bases and J lost 7; bases outside the gene matches: 16. Germline V lookup: CDR1 LGHNA, CDR2 YNFKEQ. This CDR3 contains 19 residues. DNA for the CDR3: TGTGCCAGCAGCCAAGACCCCCCTCTACTAGCGGGGGAAGAAGGGACCCAGTACTTC. As protein: CASSQDPPLLAGEEGTQYF.

This clone was observed a handful of times. The chain employs TRBV9 and TRBJ1-4, with 8 bases fitting TRBD1. This CDR3 has 17 residues. Germline V gene lookup returns CDR1 SGDLS and CDR2 YYNGEE. V trimming: 3 bases; J trimming: 4 bases; junction bases outside the gene matches: 11. The CDR3 DNA reads TGTGCCAGCAGCGGTAGTGGAGGGACAGGAGTTAATGAAAAACTGTTTTTT. Protein sequence: CASSGSGGTGVNEKLFF. Variable domain in full (rest from reference TRBV9 and TRBJ1-4): DSGVTQTPKHLITATGQRVTLRCSPRSGDLSVYWYQQSLDQGLQFLIQYYNGEERAKGNILERFSAQQFPDLHSELNLSSLELGDSALYFCASSGSGGTGVNEKLFFGSGTQLSVL.

V usage is TRBV13 and J usage is TRBJ2-1; 9 bases line up with TRBD2. J lost 2 bases, V lost 8 bases, and 10 bases had no gene match. This CDR3 comprises 16 residues. Germline V CDR1 and CDR2: PRHDT, FYEKMQ (reference sequence). CDR3 protein: CASSALGGRAYNEQFF. The DNA of the CDR3 is TGTGCCAGCTCCGCCCTCGGCGGGAGGGCCTACAATGAGCAGTTCTTC.